A selection of T cell receptor beta chains follows, all from one sample in a study of cytomegalovirus exposure and HLA in healthy donors. Repertoires were generated with immunoSEQ multiplex PCR, while TCRdb's copy carries only in-frame clones and drops some. The table shows about 82,000 clones, with approximately 70% occurring only once. Sequenced: PBMCs. The receptor source for this set is a man in his 60s in good health and CMV-seronegative. CDR3s include the opening cysteine and the closing phenylalanine or tryptophan. Fields, in order: V gene, D gene, J gene, clone size, CDR3 DNA, CDR3 protein. A D gene is named only where the DNA matches it firmly. The size field is filled for only some rows; it gives once, few, many or a size class.

TRBV27,TRBD2,TRBJ2-1,-,TGTGCCAGCAGTCCTGGACTAGCGGGGAGCTCCTACAATGAGCAGTTCTTC,CASSPGLAGSSYNEQFF
TRBV5-1,TRBD1,TRBJ2-6,-,TGCGCCAGCAGCTTGAGGTGGACAGGGGTCGGGGCCAACGTCCTGACTTTC,CASSLRWTGVGANVLTF
TRBV28,-,TRBJ1-5,-,TGTGCCAGCAGTCCCCGGGCAGACTATAGCAATCAGCCCCAGCATTTT,CASSPRADYSNQPQHF
TRBV29-1,-,TRBJ2-7,-,TGCAGCGTTGTTTTTTACAGGGAAGGCGAGCAGTACTTC,CSVVFYREGEQYF
TRBV6-1,-,TRBJ2-7,-,TGTGCCAGCAGTGGGGCCGGGACAAGAGCCTACGAGCAGTACTTC,CASSGAGTRAYEQYF
TRBV10-2,-,TRBJ2-1,-,TGCGCCAGCAAGTCCGGGACTTATAATGAGCAGTTCTTC,CASKSGTYNEQFF
TRBV10-3,-,TRBJ1-2,-,TGTGCCATCTCTCAGGAGGTTAGAGGGCGAAGCTATGGCTACACCTTC,CAISQEVRGRSYGYTF
TRBV9,-,TRBJ2-2,-,TGTGCCAGCAGCGCTAACTACCTCACCGGGGAGCTGTTTTTT,CASSANYLTGELFF
TRBV28,TRBD2,TRBJ2-1,-,TGTGCCAGCAAAGCGGGAGGGGCCAATGAGCAGTTCTTC,CASKAGGANEQFF
TRBV5-1,TRBD2,TRBJ2-7,-,TGCGCCAGCAGCTTGGGCGGGAGGGTTGACGAGCAGTACTTC,CASSLGGRVDEQYF
TRBV28,-,TRBJ2-3,-,TGTGCCAGCCTATCTTTACCCGATACGCAGTATTTT,CASLSLPDTQYF
TRBV5-8,-,TRBJ1-6,-,TGTGCCAGCAGCCCCGACAGGACCCTATATAATTCACCCCTCCACTTT,CASSPDRTLYNSPLHF
TRBV27,-,TRBJ1-5,-,TGTGCCAGCAGTTTGGGCAGGAATCAGCCCCAGCATTTT,CASSLGRNQPQHF
TRBV4-3,-,TRBJ1-4,-,TGCGCCAGCAGCCAAGATTGGTTTCTAGCAACTAATGAAAAACTGTTTTTT,CASSQDWFLATNEKLFF
TRBV7-6,-,TRBJ2-3,-,TGTGCCAGCAGCCCCCTGAGCGGCGCAGATACGCAGTATTTT,CASSPLSGADTQYF
TRBV7-2,-,TRBJ1-3,-,TGTGCCAGCAGCTTAGTTGGTATCGGGGACACCATATATTTT,CASSLVGIGDTIYF
TRBV5-4,TRBD2,TRBJ2-1,-,TGTGCCAGCAGCTCCTTGTATAGCGGGGGGACGCCTAACAATGAGCAGTTCTTC,CASSSLYSGGTPNNEQFF
TRBV10-2,-,TRBJ2-7,-,TGCGCCAGCAGTGAAGGGGGTTACGAGCAGTACTTC,CASSEGGYEQYF
TRBV5-1,-,TRBJ1-1,-,TGCGCCAGCAGCTTGTATTACATTTCCACTGAAGCTTTCTTT,CASSLYYISTEAFF
TRBV28,-,TRBJ2-7,-,TGTGCCAGCAGCCTCGGACAGACCTCCTACGAGCAGTACTTC,CASSLGQTSYEQYF
TRBV28,TRBD2,TRBJ2-3,-,TGTGCCAGCAGTTCACTAGCGGGGGGCACAGATACGCAGTATTTT,CASSSLAGGTDTQYF
TRBV10-1,TRBD2,TRBJ2-5,-,TGCGCCAGCTCGCGGGGGATTAGCGGGACGGGGCAAGAGACCCAGTACTTC,CASSRGISGTGQETQYF
TRBV11-3,TRBD1,TRBJ2-1,-,TGTGCCAGCAGCTTAGCCCACAGGGGTCCGGAGCAGTTCTTC,CASSLAHRGPEQFF
TRBV27,-,TRBJ1-5,few,TGTGCCAGCAGTTTATCGGGCAGTCTTAGCAATCAGCCCCAGCATTTT,CASSLSGSLSNQPQHF
TRBV5-1,-,TRBJ1-4,-,TGCGCCAGCAGCTTAACAGGCTCGTCCGATGAAAAACTGTTTTTT,CASSLTGSSDEKLFF
TRBV18,TRBD1,TRBJ1-5,few,TGTGCCAGCTCACCAGGGACAGGGGCGTCTCAGCCCCAGCATTTT,CASSPGTGASQPQHF
TRBV5-1,TRBD2,TRBJ2-3,-,TGCGCCAGCAGCTTTAAGGCGGGGGGGCTCGGCACAGATACGCAGTATTTT,CASSFKAGGLGTDTQYF
TRBV2,-,TRBJ1-4,-,TGTGCCAGCAGTCTGGGGGCTGAAAAACTGTTTTTT,CASSLGAEKLFF
TRBV6-1,TRBD2,TRBJ2-5,-,TGTGCCAGCAAGGCGGTTAGCGGGGAAGAGACCCAGTACTTC,CASKAVSGEETQYF
TRBV4-2,-,TRBJ1-2,few,TGTGCCAGTTTAGGGGGTGCCTTTTCTGGCTACACCTTC,CASLGGAFSGYTF
TRBV29-1,TRBD2,TRBJ2-5,-,TGCAGCGTTGAATGGGGAGGGAGGCCAGAGACCCAGTACTTC,CSVEWGGRPETQYF
TRBV7-9,TRBD1,TRBJ1-1,few,TGTGCCAGCAGCTTAGACAGGGGGCATATAGTAAACACTGAAGCTTTCTTT,CASSLDRGHIVNTEAFF
TRBV11-1,-,TRBJ2-1,-,TGTGCCAGCAGCCTCTATTATCCCAATGAGCAGTTCTTC,CASSLYYPNEQFF
TRBV6-1,TRBD1,TRBJ2-3,-,TGTGCCAGCAGTGATCCGGGACAGACTACAGATACGCAGTATTTT,CASSDPGQTTDTQYF
TRBV9,TRBD2,TRBJ2-1,-,TGTGCCAGCAGCGCACTAGCGGGGTACAATGAGCAGTTCTTC,CASSALAGYNEQFF
TRBV29-1,TRBD1,TRBJ1-1,-,TGCAGCGTTTTTGGCTTTGACAGGGGGTCCACTGAAGCTTTCTTT,CSVFGFDRGSTEAFF
TRBV4-1,TRBD2,TRBJ2-7,-,TGCGCCAGCAGCCGGGGGGGCTACGAGCAGTACTTC,CASSRGGYEQYF
TRBV19,TRBD2,TRBJ2-1,-,TGTGCCAGTGCTGGCTTAGCGGGCAGCATCAATGAGCAGTTCTTC,CASAGLAGSINEQFF
TRBV19,TRBD1,TRBJ2-7,-,TGTGCCACCAAAGGGACAGGGGAAAGATACGAGCAGTACTTC,CATKGTGERYEQYF
TRBV10-1,TRBD1,TRBJ2-7,-,TGCGCCAGCAGTGAGTACTTAACAGGGGACGAGCAGTACTTC,CASSEYLTGDEQYF
TRBV19,TRBD1,TRBJ1-5,-,TGTGCCAGTAGTATATACGGGACAGCTAACAATCAGCCCCAGCATTTT,CASSIYGTANNQPQHF
TRBV25-1,TRBD1,TRBJ1-5,-,TGTGCCAGCAGTGAAGGCGGTCTGACAGGGCTTCAGCCCCAGCATTTT,CASSEGGLTGLQPQHF
TRBV29-1,TRBD1,TRBJ2-3,few,TGCAGCGTTCGACAGGGACGCACAGATACGCAGTATTTT,CSVRQGRTDTQYF
TRBV28,TRBD1,TRBJ2-5,-,TGTGCCAGCAGTTTATCCGGAGGGACAGGATCCCAAGAGACCCAGTACTTC,CASSLSGGTGSQETQYF
TRBV6-4,TRBD1,TRBJ1-5,-,TGTGCCAGCAGTGCGGGCTCGGGACAGGGTAGTAGCAATCAGCCCCAGCATTTT,CASSAGSGQGSSNQPQHF
TRBV25-1,-,TRBJ1-1,once,TGTGCCAGCAGTGGGCCTCCCAGGGATACTGAAGCTTTCTTT,CASSGPPRDTEAFF
TRBV18,TRBD1,TRBJ1-1,-,TGTGCCAGCTCACCCGACAGGGGGAACACTGAAGCTTTCTTT,CASSPDRGNTEAFF
TRBV7-9,TRBD1,TRBJ1-5,few,TGTGCCAGCAGCGGGGACAGCCAGCCCCAGCATTTT,CASSGDSQPQHF
TRBV5-8,-,TRBJ1-3,-,TGTGCCAGCAGCTTGGACTCTCACTCTGGAAACACCATATATTTT,CASSLDSHSGNTIYF
TRBV10-3,-,TRBJ2-5,-,TGTGCCATCAGTGACTTTCTAGGGGACCAAGAGACCCAGTACTTC,CAISDFLGDQETQYF
TRBV7-6,TRBD1,TRBJ2-7,-,TGTGCCAGCAGCTTAGTGGGGACAGGGACCTACGAGCAGTACTTC,CASSLVGTGTYEQYF
TRBV7-2,TRBD2,TRBJ2-3,-,TGTGCCAGCAGCTTATTCTCCGGGGGGGCTGGAGATACGCAGTATTTT,CASSLFSGGAGDTQYF
TRBV4-3,-,TRBJ1-6,-,TGCGCCAGCAGCCGGGCAGGGGTAGGTAATTCACCCCTCCACTTT,CASSRAGVGNSPLHF
TRBV29-1,TRBD1,TRBJ1-2,-,TGCAGCGTTACCGGACAGGCCCTCGTGCGCTACACCTTC,CSVTGQALVRYTF
TRBV7-2,TRBD1,TRBJ1-2,-,TGTGCCAGCAGCTTTACCCACGGGACAGGGGATTATGGCTACACCTTC,CASSFTHGTGDYGYTF
TRBV5-1,-,TRBJ1-5,-,TGCGCCAGCAGCCCTGAATGGGGAGGCAATCAGCCCCAGCATTTT,CASSPEWGGNQPQHF
TRBV9,TRBD2,TRBJ2-1,-,TGTGCCAGCAGCGTAGACCCATTATCCACTAGCGGGGGGGACAATGAGCAGTTCTTC,CASSVDPLSTSGGDNEQFF
TRBV6-1,-,TRBJ2-5,-,TGTGCCAGCAGTGAATCCGGGTTCGGAGGGTACTTC,CASSESGFGGYF
TRBV21-1,-,TRBJ2-7,few,TGTGCCAGCAGCAAAGTGGAGGGAGGGCCGGGCGAGCAGTACTTC,CASSKVEGGPGEQYF
TRBV5-1,TRBD2,TRBJ2-5,few,TGCGCCAGCAGCTTGGAAGGGACTAGCGGGGTGGAGACCCAGTACTTC,CASSLEGTSGVETQYF